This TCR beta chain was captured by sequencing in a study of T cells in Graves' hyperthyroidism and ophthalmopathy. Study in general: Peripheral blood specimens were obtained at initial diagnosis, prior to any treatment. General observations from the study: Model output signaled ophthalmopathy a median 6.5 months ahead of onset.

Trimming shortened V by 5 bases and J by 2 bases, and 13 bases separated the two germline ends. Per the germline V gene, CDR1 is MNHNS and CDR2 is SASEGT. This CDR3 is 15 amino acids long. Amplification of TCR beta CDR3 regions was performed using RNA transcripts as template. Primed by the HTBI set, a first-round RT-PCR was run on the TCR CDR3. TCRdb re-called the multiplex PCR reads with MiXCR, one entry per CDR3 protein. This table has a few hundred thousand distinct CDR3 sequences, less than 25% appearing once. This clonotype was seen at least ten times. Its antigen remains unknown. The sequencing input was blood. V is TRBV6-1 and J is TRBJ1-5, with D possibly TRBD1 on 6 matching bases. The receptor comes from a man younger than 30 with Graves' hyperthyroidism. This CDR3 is CASSPSGGGNQPQHF. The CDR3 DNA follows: TGTGCCAGCAGTCCCTCTGGGGGCGGCAATCAGCCCCAGCATTTT.